These 26 T cell receptor beta chains were sequenced from one sample in a study of blood T cell repertoires in COVID-19. The protocol was immunoSEQ multiplex PCR, while the TCRdb copy is restricted to in-frame clones and leaves out a portion. This sample has about 210,000 clones; under 95% occur once, and the top ten carry around 1.2%. The sequenced sample was peripheral blood. The source is a man aged 25-40 years with acute or convalescent COVID-19.

CDR3 sequence: CASSLGGLAGSVNYNEQFF. In DNA form, the CDR3 reads TGTGCCAGCAGCCTAGGGGGACTAGCGGGGTCCGTTAACTACAATGAGCAGTTCTTC. This chain connects TRBV11-2 to TRBJ2-1; 13 bases are a match to TRBD2. The CDR3 totals 19 residues. CDR1 SGHAT and CDR2 FQNNGV come from the germline V gene. The junction had 13 bases not matched to a gene; V was cut back by 5 bases and J by 3 bases. The complete variable domain, with remaining parts taken from reference TRBV11-2 and TRBJ2-1, reads EAGVAQSPRYKIIEKRQSVAFWCNPISGHATLYWYQQILGQGPKLLIQFQNNGVVDDSQLPKDRFSAERLKGVDSTLKIQPAKLEDSAVYLCASSLGGLAGSVNYNEQFFGPGTRLTVL.

This chain links TRBV5-1 with TRBJ2-7, with a possible D match to TRBD2 (5 bases). Germline CDR1 and CDR2: SGHRS and YFSETQ. The V and J ends lost 5 bases and 5 bases respectively, with 14 bases between them. The CDR3 is 13 residues long. For the CDR3, the DNA is TGCGCCAGCAGGGAGGACTCATACGACGAGCAGTACTTC. Residues: CASREDSYDEQYF.

A few counts support this clone. CDR3 sequence (DNA): TGTGCCAGCAGCCACTTTAGCGACAACCAGTACTTC. This translates into CASSHFSDNQYF. This chain joins TRBV3-1 (or the pseudogene TRBV3-2) and TRBJ2-7, with D perhaps TRBD2 (5 bases). The CDR3 totals 12 residues. Per germline, CDR1 LGHDT and CDR2 YNNKEL (reference sequence). V was cut by 3 bases and J by 10 bases, with 13 bases left in between.

This rearrangement joins TRBV12-5 to TRBJ2-5; no definite D call. The V end lost 4 bases, the J end lost 5 bases, and 11 bases lay between the germline ends. Germline CDR1 and CDR2: LGHNT and FRNRAP. This CDR3 has 13 residues. The CDR3: CASGSPGLETQYF. CDR3 nucleotide sequence: TGTGCTAGTGGTTCCCCCGGTTTGGAGACCCAGTACTTC.

V is TRBV9 and J is TRBJ2-3; 7 nucleotides agree with TRBD1. CDR3 length: 16 residues. V lost 2 bases to trimming and J lost 1 base; unmatched junction nucleotides: 7. Germline V gene sequence: CDR1 SGDLS, CDR2 YYNGEE. CDR3 DNA sequence: TGTGCCAGCAGCGTCCGGACAGGTACGCGCACAGATACGCAGTATTTT. Its translation: CASSVRTGTRTDTQYF.

This chain connects TRBV6-5 to TRBJ1-3; D possibly corresponds to TRBD1 (6 bases). The germline V gene has CDR1 MNHEY and CDR2 SVGAGI. The V end lost 0 bases, the J end lost 1 base, and 10 bases lay between the germline ends. The CDR3 totals 16 residues. The CDR3 sequence: CASSYSSRGSGNTIYF. The CDR3, as DNA: TGTGCCAGCAGTTACTCGAGCAGGGGATCTGGAAACACCATATATTTT.

The chain couples TRBV9 to TRBJ2-2, with TRBD1 matching over 8 bases. V trimming: 2 bases; J trimming: 3 bases; junction bases outside the gene matches: 9. The CDR3 spans 17 residues. CDR1 and CDR2 (germline): SGDLS, YYNGEE. The DNA for the CDR3 is TGTGCCAGCAGCGTTAACCCAGGACAGGGCGACACCGGGGAGCTGTTTTTT. This translates into CASSVNPGQGDTGELFF.

This clone has only one observation. The chain combines TRBV3-1 (or the pseudogene TRBV3-2) with TRBJ1-3; 9 nucleotides agree with TRBD1. CDR1 is LGHDT and CDR2 is YNNKEL in the germline V gene (reference sequence). CDR3 length: 15 amino acids. Germline trimming cut 1 base from V and 2 bases from J; bases unmatched to any gene: 0. CDR3 in amino acids: CASSQGTGAGNTIYF. DNA of the CDR3: TGTGCCAGCAGCCAAGGGACAGGGGCTGGAAACACCATATATTTT.

The rearrangement uses TRBV7-3 and TRBJ2-2, with unresolved D. CDR3 size: 13 residues. Per germline, CDR1 SGHTA and CDR2 FQGTGA. V gave up 3 bases and J gave up 5 bases, with 7 bases separating them. CDR3 bases: TGTGCCAGCAGCTTCTTAGTAACCGGGGAGCTGTTTTTT. Translated, it gives CASSFLVTGELFF.

The V gene is TRBV4-2, the J gene TRBJ2-5, with a tentative D call TRBD2 (6 bases). The CDR3 consists of 15 residues. Germline V gene lookup returns CDR1 LGHNA and CDR2 YNFKEQ. Trimming cost V 0 bases and J 5 bases, with 13 bases left between them. CDR3 protein: CASSQDRGRRETQYF. CDR3 in DNA: TGTGCCAGCAGCCAAGACCGGGGGAGGAGGGAGACCCAGTACTTC.

The CDR3 reads CASSSHRDRASYGYTF. The CDR3 DNA follows: TGCGCCAGCAGCTCTCACCGGGACAGGGCATCCTATGGCTACACCTTC. The chain is built from TRBV4-1 and TRBJ1-2, with 9 bases lining up with TRBD1. Trimming cost V 5 bases and J 4 bases; bases outside gene matches: 11. The CDR3 extends over 16 amino acids. Germline V gene data show CDR1 as MGHRA and CDR2 as YSYEKL.

The chain uses TRBV15 and TRBJ1-2, with 7 positions matching TRBD1. After removal of 5 bases from V and 2 bases from J, the junction contained 8 bases not matched to a gene. The CDR3 runs to 15 residues. Looked up from germline, CDR1 is LNHNV and CDR2 is YYDKDF (reference sequence). The CDR3 sequence is CATSPKQGPNYGYTF. CDR3 coding DNA: TGTGCCACCAGCCCGAAACAGGGGCCAAACTATGGCTACACCTTC.

As DNA, the CDR3 is TGCGCCAGCAGCCTAGATCGCCTAAGCGGGTACATCTACGAGCAGTACTTC. Translated, it gives CASSLDRLSGYIYEQYF. The V call is TRBV4-1, the J call TRBJ2-7; a possible D gene is TRBD2 (6 bases). The V gene's germline CDR1 is MGHRA and CDR2 YSYEKL. The length of the CDR3 is 17 residues. Trimming took 4 bases from V and 3 from J, leaving 22 bases between them.

The chain carries TRBV19 and TRBJ1-5, with D perhaps matching TRBD1 (6 bases). The length of the CDR3 is 16 residues. The germline CDR1 and CDR2 sequences are LNHDA and SQIVND (reference sequence). The ends were cut back, 2 bases at V and 1 base at J, with 12 bases in the middle. CDR3 amino acids: CASSISGVESNQPQHF. The CDR3 region has the DNA TGTGCCAGTAGTATATCAGGGGTGGAGAGCAATCAGCCCCAGCATTTT.

The chain combines TRBV7-8 with TRBJ2-7; no reliable D call. The CDR3 is made up of 13 amino acids. CDR1 and CDR2 from the germline V gene are SGHVS and FQNEAQ. Trimming removed 1 base from V and 1 base from J, with 5 bases in between. CDR3 DNA: TGTGCCAGCAGCTTAGAACGGTCCTACGAGCAGTACTTC. It is translated as CASSLERSYEQYF.

A word on this clone: One end of the junction varies from germline; a read error may be responsible. This chain uses TRBV7-7 with TRBJ2-3; 8 bases match TRBD2. The CDR3 extends over 15 amino acids. CDR1 is SSHAT and CDR2 is FNYEAQ in the germline V gene (reference sequence). This CDR3 is CASSLGLANTDTQYF. CDR3 sequence (DNA): TGTGCTAGCAGCTTAGGACTAGCCAACACAGATACGCAGTATTTT.

This clone came up once. The chain is built from TRBV27 and TRBJ2-5; TRBD1 matches at 9 bases. The CDR3 sequence is 15 residues long. The junction had 9 bases not matched to a gene; V was cut back by 6 bases and J by 4 bases. Per the germline V gene, CDR1 is MNHEY and CDR2 is SMNVEV (reference sequence). CDR3: CASRKNRGLAETQYF. CDR3 nucleotides: TGTGCCAGCAGAAAAAACAGGGGGCTTGCAGAGACCCAGTACTTC.

CDR3 sequence: CATSRFPGTGTSGPYSEQFF. DNA for the CDR3: TGTGCCACCAGTCGATTCCCAGGAACCGGGACTAGCGGGCCCTATAGTGAGCAGTTCTTC. The chain couples TRBV24-1 to TRBJ2-1; TRBD2 matches 12 bases. The V and J ends lost 6 bases and 9 bases, in that order; junction bases with no gene match: 23. CDR1 and CDR2 (germline): KGHDR, SFDVKD. The CDR3 loop spans 20 amino acids.

The CDR3 sequence is CASSTETGVRNEKLFF. The CDR3 DNA sequence: TGTGCCAGCAGCACCGAGACAGGGGTGAGGAATGAAAAACTGTTTTTT. The V call is TRBV7-6, the J call TRBJ1-4; 8 bases are shared with TRBD1. With 5 bases clipped from V and 5 bases from J, the junction kept 10 bases outside the gene matches. The CDR3 is 16 amino acids. Germline V gives CDR1 SGHVS, CDR2 FNYEAQ.

V usage is TRBV5-5 and J usage is TRBJ2-3, with D tentatively TRBD2 (6 bases). The V gene's germline CDR1 is SGHKS and CDR2 YYEKEE (reference sequence). The V end was cut by 0 bases, the J end by 1 base, with 6 bases between. The CDR3 runs to 14 residues. The CDR3: CASSLERGTDTQYF. CDR3 coding DNA: TGTGCCAGCAGCTTGGAGCGGGGCACAGATACGCAGTATTTT.

The J gene is TRBJ1-4, the V gene TRBV6-5; 10 positions agree with TRBD1. The CDR3 is 15 amino acids. Germline V gives CDR1 MNHEY, CDR2 SVGAGI. V gave up 7 bases and J gave up 6 bases; unmatched junction bases: 8. This CDR3 reads CASTLRQGAYEKLFF. DNA of the CDR3: TGTGCCAGCACCCTTCGACAGGGGGCGTATGAAAAACTGTTTTTT.

The V call is TRBV11-3, the J call TRBJ1-1; D is undetermined. The germline V gene has CDR1 SGHNT and CDR2 YENEEA. V was pared by 0 bases and J by 7 bases, with 6 bases between. The CDR3 totals 12 residues. CDR3 in DNA: TGTGCCAGCAGCTTAGATCGAGGTGAAGCTTTCTTT. Translating gives CASSLDRGEAFF. Looking up the rest from reference TRBV11-3 and TRBJ1-1 gives the full variable domain: EAGVVQSPRYKIIEKKQPVAFWCNPISGHNTLYWYLQNLGQGPELLIRYENEEAVDDSQLPKDRFSAERLKGVDSTLKIQPAELGDSAVYLCASSLDRGEAFFGQGTRLTVV.

The gene calls are TRBV19 and TRBJ1-2; 7 bases are shared with TRBD1. CDR3 length: 13 amino acids. V lost 10 bases and J lost 8; bases outside the gene matches: 13. The V gene's germline CDR1 is LNHDA and CDR2 SQIVND (reference sequence). The CDR3 spells CATTDRIHGGYTF. The CDR3 DNA follows: TGTGCCACAACGGACAGGATCCACGGGGGCTACACCTTC.

The chain is built from TRBV7-9 and TRBJ1-2; D gene unclear. Germline lookup yields CDR1 SEHNR and CDR2 FQNEAQ (reference sequence). The V and J ends lost 2 bases and 3 bases respectively, with 7 bases between them. CDR3 length equals 13 residues. The CDR3 sequence: CASSLSSYYGYTF. CDR3 nucleotides: TGTGCCAGCAGCTTATCAAGCTACTATGGCTACACCTTC.

Only a few counts were recorded for this clone. The chain carries TRBV9 and TRBJ1-1; TRBD1 is a possible D gene (6 bases). V lost 0 bases and J lost 1, with 7 bases in between. Germline V gene data show CDR1 as SGDLS and CDR2 as YYNGEE. The CDR3 runs to 14 residues. CDR3 in amino acids: CASSVEGGNTEAFF. DNA of the CDR3: TGTGCCAGCAGCGTAGAAGGGGGGAACACTGAAGCTTTCTTT.

Notes on this clone: At one end the junction does not follow the germline gene, possibly because of a read error. The V gene is TRBV15, the J gene TRBJ2-1; the D gene is possibly TRBD2 (5 bases). This CDR3 has 15 residues. In germline, CDR1 is LNHNV, CDR2 YYDKDF (reference sequence). The CDR3 DNA follows: TGTGCCACCAGCGGAGAGCGGCTAGATTACAATGAGCAGTTCTTC. Translation gives CATSGERLDYNEQFF.